Listed here is a single T cell receptor (beta chain). Its matching antigen is unknown. These data come from a study of OX40 agonist ivuxolimab in advanced cancers. Study overall: Each patient was given ivuxolimab into a vein every 2 weeks, at 0.01 to 10 mg/kg. Partial response was recorded in three patients: one hepatocellular carcinoma and two cutaneous melanoma cases. The diagnoses of dose-escalation patients were hepatocellular carcinoma, melanoma, renal cell or head and neck cancer.

Trimming cost V 2 bases and J 2 bases, with 8 bases left between them. Germline assignment: CDR1 SEHNR and CDR2 FQNEAQ (reference sequence). CDR3 size: 14 residues. Using immunoSEQ multiplex PCR, the repertoire was profiled, and TCRdb retains in-frame clones only, with some absent. The table lists 65,000 to 85,000 clones, approximately 88% of them singletons. Study results and limitations: Nonresponders included some who also had low normalized T-cell clonal expansion.

This TCR was sampled from an adult with an advanced solid tumor such as melanoma, head and neck, liver or kidney cancer. The V gene is TRBV7-9, the J gene TRBJ2-3; D not certain. The sample here was CD4+ or CD8+ T cells sorted from blood, taken in a trial of the OX40 agonist ivuxolimab. The CDR3 protein is CASSLNYLTDTQYF. CDR3 sequence (DNA): TGTGCCAGCAGCTTAAACTACCTCACAGATACGCAGTATTTT.